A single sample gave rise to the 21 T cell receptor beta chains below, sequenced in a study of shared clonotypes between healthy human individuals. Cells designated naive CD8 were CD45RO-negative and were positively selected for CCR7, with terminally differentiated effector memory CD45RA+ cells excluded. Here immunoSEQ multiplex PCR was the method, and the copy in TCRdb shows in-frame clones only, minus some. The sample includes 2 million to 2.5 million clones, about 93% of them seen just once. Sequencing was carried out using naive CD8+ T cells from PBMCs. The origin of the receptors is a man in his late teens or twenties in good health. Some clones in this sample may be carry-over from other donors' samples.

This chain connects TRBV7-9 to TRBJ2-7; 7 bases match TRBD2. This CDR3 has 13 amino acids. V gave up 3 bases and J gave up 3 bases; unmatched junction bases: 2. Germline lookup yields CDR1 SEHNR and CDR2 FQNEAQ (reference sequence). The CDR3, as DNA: TGTGCCAGCAGCTTCCCGGGGGGCTACGAGCAGTACTTC. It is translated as CASSFPGGYEQYF.

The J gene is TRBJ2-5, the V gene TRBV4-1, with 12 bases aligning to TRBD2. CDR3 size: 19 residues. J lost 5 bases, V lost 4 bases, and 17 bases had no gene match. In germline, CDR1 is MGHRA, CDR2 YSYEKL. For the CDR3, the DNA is TGCGCCAGCAGCCCGGGACAGCGCCTAGCGGGAGGGCCTATGGAGACCCAGTACTTC. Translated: CASSPGQRLAGGPMETQYF.

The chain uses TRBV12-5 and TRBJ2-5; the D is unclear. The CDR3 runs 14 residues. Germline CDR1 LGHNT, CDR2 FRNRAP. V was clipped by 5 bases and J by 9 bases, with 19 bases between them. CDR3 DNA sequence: TGTGCTAGTGGTCTAGTCGGCGGAATTGAAGCCCAGTACTTC. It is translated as CASGLVGGIEAQYF.

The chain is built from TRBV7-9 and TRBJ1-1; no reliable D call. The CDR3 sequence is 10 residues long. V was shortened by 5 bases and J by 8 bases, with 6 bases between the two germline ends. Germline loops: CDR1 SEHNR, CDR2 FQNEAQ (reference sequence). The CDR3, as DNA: TGTGCCAGCAGCAACGCGGAAGCTTTCTTT. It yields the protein CASSNAEAFF.

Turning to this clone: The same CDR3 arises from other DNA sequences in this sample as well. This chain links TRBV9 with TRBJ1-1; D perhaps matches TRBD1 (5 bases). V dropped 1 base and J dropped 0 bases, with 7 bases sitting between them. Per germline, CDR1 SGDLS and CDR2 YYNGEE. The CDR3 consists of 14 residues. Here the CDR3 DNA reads TGTGCCAGCAGCGTACAAGGGGTGAACACTGAAGCTTTCTTT. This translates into CASSVQGVNTEAFF.

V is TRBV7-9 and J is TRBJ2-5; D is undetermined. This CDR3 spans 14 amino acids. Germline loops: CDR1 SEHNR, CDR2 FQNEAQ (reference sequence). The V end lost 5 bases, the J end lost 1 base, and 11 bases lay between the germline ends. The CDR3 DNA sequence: TGTGCCAGCAGCCAGCCCCTAGGCCAAGAGACCCAGTACTTC. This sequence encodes CASSQPLGQETQYF.

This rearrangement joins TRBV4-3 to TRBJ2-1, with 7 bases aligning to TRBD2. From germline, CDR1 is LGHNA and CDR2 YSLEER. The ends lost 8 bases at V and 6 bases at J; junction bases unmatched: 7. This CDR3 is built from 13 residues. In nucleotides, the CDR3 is TGCGCCAGCCGGGGGGAGGGCCTCAATGAGCAGTTCTTC. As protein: CASRGEGLNEQFF.

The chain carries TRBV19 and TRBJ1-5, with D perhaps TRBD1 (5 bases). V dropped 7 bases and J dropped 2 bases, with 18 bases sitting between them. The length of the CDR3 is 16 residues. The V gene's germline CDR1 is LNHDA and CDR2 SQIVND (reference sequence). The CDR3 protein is CASIGFSGLRNQPQHF. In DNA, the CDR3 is TGTGCCAGTATCGGCTTCTCAGGGTTGCGCAATCAGCCCCAGCATTTT.

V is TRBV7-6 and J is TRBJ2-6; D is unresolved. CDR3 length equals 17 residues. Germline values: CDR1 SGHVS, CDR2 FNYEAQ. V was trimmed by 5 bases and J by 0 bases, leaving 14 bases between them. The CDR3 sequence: CASSPTTSSSGANVLTF. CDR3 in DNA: TGTGCCAGCAGCCCTACCACCTCAAGCTCTGGGGCCAACGTCCTGACTTTC.

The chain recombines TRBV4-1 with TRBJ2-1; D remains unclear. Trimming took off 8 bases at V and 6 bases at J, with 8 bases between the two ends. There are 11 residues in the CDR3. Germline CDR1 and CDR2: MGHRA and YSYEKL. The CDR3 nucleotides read TGCGCCAGCGCCGATGCCAATGAGCAGTTCTTC. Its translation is CASADANEQFF.

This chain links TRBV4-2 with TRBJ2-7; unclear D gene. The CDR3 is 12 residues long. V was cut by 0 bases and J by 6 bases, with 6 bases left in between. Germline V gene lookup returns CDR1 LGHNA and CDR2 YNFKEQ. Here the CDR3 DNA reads TGTGCCAGCAGCCAAGATGTTGGCGAGCAGTACTTC. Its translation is CASSQDVGEQYF.

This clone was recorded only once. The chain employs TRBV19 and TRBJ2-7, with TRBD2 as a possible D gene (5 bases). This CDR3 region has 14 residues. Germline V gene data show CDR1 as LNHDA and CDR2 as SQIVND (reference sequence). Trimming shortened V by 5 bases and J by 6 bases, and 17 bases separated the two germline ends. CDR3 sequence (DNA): TGTGCCAGTAGTGCAGATTCTAGCCTTTCCGAGCAGTACTTC. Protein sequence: CASSADSSLSEQYF.

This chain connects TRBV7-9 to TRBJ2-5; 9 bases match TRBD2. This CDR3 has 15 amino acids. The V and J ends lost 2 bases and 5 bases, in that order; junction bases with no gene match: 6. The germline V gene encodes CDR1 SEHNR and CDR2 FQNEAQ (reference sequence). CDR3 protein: CASSLSGTSTETQYF. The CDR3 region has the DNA TGTGCCAGCAGCTTATCCGGGACTAGCACTGAGACCCAGTACTTC.

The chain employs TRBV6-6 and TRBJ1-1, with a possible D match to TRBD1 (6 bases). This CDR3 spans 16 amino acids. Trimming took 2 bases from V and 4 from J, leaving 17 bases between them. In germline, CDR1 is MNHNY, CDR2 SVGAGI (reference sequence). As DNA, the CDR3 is TGTGCCAGCAGTTACACCCAGCCGGGGGCTAGCACTGAAGCTTTCTTT. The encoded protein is CASSYTQPGASTEAFF.

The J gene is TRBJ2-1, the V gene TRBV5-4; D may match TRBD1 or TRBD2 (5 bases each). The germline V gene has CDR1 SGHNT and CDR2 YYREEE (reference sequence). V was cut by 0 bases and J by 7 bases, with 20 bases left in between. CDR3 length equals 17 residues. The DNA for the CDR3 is TGTGCCAGCAGCTTGGGCGCAGGGAGCTTCCCGTCGAATGAGCAGTTCTTC. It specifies CASSLGAGSFPSNEQFF.

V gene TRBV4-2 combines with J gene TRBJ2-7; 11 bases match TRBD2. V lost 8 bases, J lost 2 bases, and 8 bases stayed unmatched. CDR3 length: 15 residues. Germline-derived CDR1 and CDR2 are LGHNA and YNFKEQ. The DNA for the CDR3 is TGTGCCAGCCGTGCAACTAGCGGGAGCGCCTACGAGCAGTACTTC. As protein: CASRATSGSAYEQYF.

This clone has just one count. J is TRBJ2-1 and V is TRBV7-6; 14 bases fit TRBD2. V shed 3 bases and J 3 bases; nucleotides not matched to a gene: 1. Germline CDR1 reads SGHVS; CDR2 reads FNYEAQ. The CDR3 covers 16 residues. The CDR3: CASSFGTSGSYNEQFF. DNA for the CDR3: TGTGCCAGCAGCTTCGGGACTAGCGGGAGCTACAATGAGCAGTTCTTC.

The DNA for the CDR3 is TGTGCCACCAGGCAGGGGCCCTACAATGAGCAGTTCTTC. Translated, it gives CATRQGPYNEQFF. The V gene is TRBV15, the J gene TRBJ2-1; weak D call: TRBD1 (6 bases). The germline V gene has CDR1 LNHNV and CDR2 YYDKDF (reference sequence). V was trimmed by 6 bases and J by 2 bases, leaving 8 bases between them. The CDR3 totals 13 residues.

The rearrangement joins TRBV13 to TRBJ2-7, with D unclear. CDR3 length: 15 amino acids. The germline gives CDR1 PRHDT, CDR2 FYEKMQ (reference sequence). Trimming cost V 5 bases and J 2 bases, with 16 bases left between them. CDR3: CASSPSLIAPYEQYF. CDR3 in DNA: TGTGCCAGCAGCCCCAGTCTAATTGCACCCTACGAGCAGTACTTC.

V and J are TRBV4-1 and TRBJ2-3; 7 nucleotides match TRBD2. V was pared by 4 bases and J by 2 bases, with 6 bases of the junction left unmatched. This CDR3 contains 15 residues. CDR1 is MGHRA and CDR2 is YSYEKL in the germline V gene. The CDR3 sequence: CASSLWGGTTDTQYF. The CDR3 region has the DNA TGCGCCAGCAGCCTCTGGGGGGGGACCACAGATACGCAGTATTTT.

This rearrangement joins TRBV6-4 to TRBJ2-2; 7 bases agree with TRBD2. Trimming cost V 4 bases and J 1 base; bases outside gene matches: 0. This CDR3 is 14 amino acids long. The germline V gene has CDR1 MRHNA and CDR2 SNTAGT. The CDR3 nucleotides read TGTGCCAGCAGTGGGACTAGGAACACCGGGGAGCTGTTTTTT. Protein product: CASSGTRNTGELFF.